This is a list of T cell receptor beta chains from one sample in a study of blood T cell repertoires in COVID-19. Assay used: immunoSEQ multiplex PCR; TCRdb lists only in-frame clones, some missing. This sample carries about 74,000 clones, 84% of them seen once, and the ten largest clones take over 35%. The specimen sequenced was peripheral blood. All receptors come from a man in his 70s with acute or convalescent COVID-19. The CDR3 runs from the conserved cysteine through the conserved F or W. The order of the fields is J gene, D gene, clone size, V gene, CDR3 protein, CDR3 DNA. A D gene is named only where the DNA matches it firmly. Clone size appears in some rows only: once, few, many, or a class for an expanded clone.

j_call: TRBJ2-2; d_call: TRBD1; clone_size: -; v_call: TRBV2; cdr3_aa: CASSGDRFTGELFF; cdr3_nt: TGTGCCAGCAGTGGGGACAGGTTCACCGGGGAGCTGTTTTTT
j_call: TRBJ1-5; d_call: -; clone_size: few; v_call: TRBV19; cdr3_aa: CASSVYFGRGMGNQPQHF; cdr3_nt: TGTGCCAGTAGTGTTTATTTCGGCAGGGGTATGGGCAATCAGCCCCAGCATTTT
j_call: TRBJ2-3; d_call: -; clone_size: -; v_call: TRBV29-1; cdr3_aa: CSAVLAGDTQYF; cdr3_nt: TGCAGTGCGGTCCTAGCCGGAGATACGCAGTATTTT
j_call: TRBJ2-7; d_call: TRBD1; clone_size: -; v_call: TRBV5-4; cdr3_aa: CASRRDSSSPYEQYF; cdr3_nt: TGTGCCAGCAGAAGGGACAGTTCATCTCCCTACGAGCAGTACTTC
j_call: TRBJ2-7; d_call: -; clone_size: -; v_call: TRBV19; cdr3_aa: CASSMGDLISYEQYF; cdr3_nt: TGTGCCAGTAGTATGGGAGACTTAATCTCCTACGAGCAGTACTTC
j_call: TRBJ1-1; d_call: -; clone_size: once; v_call: TRBV3-1/TRBV3-2; cdr3_aa: CASSQGEKAFF; cdr3_nt: TGTGCCAGCAGCCAAGGGGAGAAAGCTTTCTTT
j_call: TRBJ1-5; d_call: -; clone_size: -; v_call: TRBV7-8; cdr3_aa: CASSLDGVEGQPQHF; cdr3_nt: TGTGCCAGCAGCTTAGACGGGGTGGAAGGTCAGCCCCAGCATTTT
j_call: TRBJ2-6; d_call: -; clone_size: -; v_call: TRBV5-1; cdr3_aa: CASSSGLAGANVLTF; cdr3_nt: TGCGCCAGCAGCTCAGGGTTAGCTGGGGCCAACGTCCTGACTTTC
j_call: TRBJ2-1; d_call: TRBD2; clone_size: once; v_call: TRBV28; cdr3_aa: CASSGTGGAGGDYNEQFF; cdr3_nt: TGTGCCAGCTCGGGTACAGGGGGAGCGGGAGGGGACTACAATGAGCAGTTCTTC
j_call: TRBJ1-1; d_call: -; clone_size: -; v_call: TRBV11-2; cdr3_aa: CASSLLRGGTEAFF; cdr3_nt: TGTGCCAGCAGCCTACTAAGGGGTGGGACTGAAGCTTTCTTT
j_call: TRBJ2-1; d_call: TRBD2; clone_size: -; v_call: TRBV19; cdr3_aa: CASTPSGTSVNEQFF; cdr3_nt: TGTGCCAGTACCCCGTCCGGGACTAGCGTCAATGAGCAGTTCTTC
j_call: TRBJ2-1; d_call: TRBD2; clone_size: -; v_call: TRBV6-5; cdr3_aa: CASSSTAGIYNEQFF; cdr3_nt: TGTGCCAGCAGCAGCACAGCGGGGATTTACAATGAGCAGTTCTTC
j_call: TRBJ2-4; d_call: -; clone_size: -; v_call: TRBV19; cdr3_aa: CASSGGILAKNIQYF; cdr3_nt: TGTGCCAGTAGTGGAGGGATTCTAGCCAAAAACATTCAGTACTTC
j_call: TRBJ1-1; d_call: -; clone_size: -; v_call: TRBV3-1/TRBV3-2; cdr3_aa: CASSQDRLGGANTEAFF; cdr3_nt: TGTGCCAGCAGCCAAGATAGGCTTGGGGGCGCTAACACTGAAGCTTTCTTT
j_call: TRBJ2-5; d_call: -; clone_size: -; v_call: TRBV5-6; cdr3_aa: CASSLDGIQETQYF; cdr3_nt: TGTGCCAGCAGCTTGGATGGCATACAAGAGACCCAGTACTTC
j_call: TRBJ1-3; d_call: -; clone_size: -; v_call: TRBV5-1; cdr3_aa: CASSLGSAGNTIYF; cdr3_nt: TGCGCCAGCAGCTTGGGTTCAGCTGGAAACACCATATATTTT
j_call: TRBJ2-7; d_call: TRBD1; clone_size: -; v_call: TRBV27; cdr3_aa: CASRRRPGQGNEQYF; cdr3_nt: TGTGCCAGCAGGCGCAGGCCGGGACAGGGTAACGAGCAGTACTTC